This T cell receptor (beta chain) was retrieved from a study of T cell repertoires in cytomegalovirus infection (dated by TCRdb to between 2017 and 2020). Some background on the complete study: The HLA type of each donor mattered for the analysis, because public TCR beta signatures pointed to carriage of CMV infection along with the matching HLA type.

Overall results and qualifications from the work: Carriers of CMV infection plus the relevant HLA type were discriminated by the cumulative frequency of public TCR beta family members in the study cohort and in an independent approximately 360-donor cohort. The ex vivo response was dominated by HLA-C-restricted CMV-specific TCR beta clonotypes, and the single most frequent clonotype in two of eight donors was supplied by these HLA-C-restricted clonotypes.

The sequencer listed for this sample is Illumina HiSeq 1500. The raw public data were reprocessed by TCRdb itself: fastp quality trimming at Q25, MiXCR clonotype calling, in-frame beta chains only. Rows with one shared CDR3 protein collapse into an entry with the most common genes and DNA. Present in this sample are about 320,000 distinct CDR3 sequences, over 7.5% of which were seen just once. Of the sample, approximately 4.5% falls within the top ten clones. To note about this clonotype: Its antigen remains unidentified. Per-base qualities were not stored, and no clone one base away is much larger.

Trimming at the junction amounts to 3 bases on V and 7 bases on J, and the germline ends lie 13 bases apart. Sequences SQVTM (CDR1) and ANQGSEA (CDR2) are obtained from the germline V gene. CDR3 length: 13 amino acids, cysteine to phenylalanine. Only the CDR3 part of the read is kept: 39 bases, read in frame from the first base. The sequenced sample consisted of PBMCs. This TCR was recovered from a human donor in good health (CMV status not recorded). Some clones in this sample may be carry-over from other donors' samples. The chain was built from TRBV29-1 and TRBJ2-1, with the D segment possibly TRBD1 or TRBD2, each aligning over 5 bases. CDR3 protein: CSVDGAGWNEQFF. The bases are TGCAGCGTTGACGGGGCAGGGTGGAATGAGCAGTTCTTC.